Below, 10 T cell receptor beta chains from the same sample are listed, as sequenced in a study of shared clonotypes between healthy human individuals. The table came from immunoSEQ multiplex PCR; TCRdb's copy has only in-frame clones and leaves some out. The table lists about 990,000 clones, 78% of them singletons. Sequencing used memory CD4+ T cells from PBMCs. Subset: CD45RA-negative fraction. These receptors all come from a man aged 18-30 years in good health. Some clones in this sample may be carry-over from other donors' samples.

V and J are TRBV9 and TRBJ1-1; D not certain. The ends were cut back, 5 bases at V and 2 bases at J, with 13 bases in the middle. CDR1 and CDR2 (germline): SGDLS, YYNGEE. The CDR3 totals 14 residues. CDR3 coding DNA: TGTGCCAGCAGGAGTGGACGGGGAAACACTGAAGCTTTCTTT. It encodes CASRSGRGNTEAFF.

The chain recombines TRBV29-1 with TRBJ2-2, with 11 bases lining up with TRBD1. CDR1 and CDR2 (germline): SQVTM, ANQGSEA. With V trimmed by 7 bases and J by 3 bases, 1 base remained unmatched. The CDR3 has 13 amino acids. The CDR3 loop reads CSAGQGDTGELFF. The CDR3 DNA follows: TGCAGCGCGGGACAGGGGGACACCGGGGAGCTGTTTTTT.

The chain combines TRBV7-9 with TRBJ1-2; no reliable D call. The CDR3 runs 14 residues. Germline V gene sequence: CDR1 SEHNR, CDR2 FQNEAQ (reference sequence). Trimming cost V 1 base and J 6 bases, with 12 bases left between them. The CDR3 DNA sequence: TGTGCCAGCAGCTTAGGCGGTGGCGAGGATGGCTACACCTTC. Its translation is CASSLGGGEDGYTF.

The CDR3 nucleotides are TGCGCCAGCAGCTTGGCGGTGTCAGCCAGTACAGATACGCAGTATTTT. Protein sequence: CASSLAVSASTDTQYF. The chain carries TRBV5-1 and TRBJ2-3; no clear D gene. Germline values: CDR1 SGHRS, CDR2 YFSETQ. V shed 0 bases and J shed 3 bases, with 14 bases lying between them. The CDR3 runs to 16 residues.

This clone appeared a few times. The chain joins TRBV7-3 to TRBJ1-2, with TRBD1 as a possible D gene (5 bases). The germline gives CDR1 SGHTA, CDR2 FQGTGA. The CDR3 contains 13 residues. The V end was cut by 4 bases, the J end by 7 bases, with 13 bases between. CDR3 coding DNA: TGTGCCAGCAGCTCAACAGGTCACGTTGGCTACACCTTC. It yields the protein CASSSTGHVGYTF.

V usage is TRBV5-1 and J usage is TRBJ2-2, with D uncertain. The V and J ends lost 0 bases and 3 bases respectively, with 6 bases between them. This CDR3 is 14 amino acids long. Germline CDR1 and CDR2: SGHRS and YFSETQ. CDR3 bases: TGCGCCAGCAGCTTGGGTGAGGACACCGGGGAGCTGTTTTTT. This codes for CASSLGEDTGELFF.

This clone was seen a handful of times. The gene calls are TRBV5-1 and TRBJ2-5; 15 bases match TRBD2. The V gene end was trimmed by 0 bases and the J gene end by 0 bases; junction bases not matched to a gene: 3. The CDR3 has 18 amino acids. CDR1 is SGHRS and CDR2 is YFSETQ in the germline V gene. Here the CDR3 DNA reads TGCGCCAGCAGCTTGGGGACTAGCGGGAGGGCCGACCAAGAGACCCAGTACTTC. Its translation is CASSLGTSGRADQETQYF.

J is TRBJ1-1 and V is TRBV30; 8 nucleotides line up with TRBD1. Per germline, CDR1 GTSNPN and CDR2 SVGIG (reference sequence). The CDR3 loop spans 13 amino acids. Germline trimming cut 4 bases from V and 3 bases from J; bases unmatched to any gene: 4. The CDR3, as DNA: TGTGCCTGGACTCGGACAGGGCACACTGAAGCTTTCTTT. The encoded protein is CAWTRTGHTEAFF.

V usage is TRBV18 and J usage is TRBJ1-2, with 10 positions matching TRBD1. This CDR3 region has 15 residues. V lost 2 bases to trimming and J lost 4 bases; unmatched junction nucleotides: 4. The germline CDR1 and CDR2 sequences are KGHSH and LQKENI. This CDR3 is CASSPGTGAAYGYTF. The CDR3 DNA sequence: TGTGCCAGCTCACCAGGGACAGGGGCGGCCTATGGCTACACCTTC.

The V and J genes are TRBV27 and TRBJ2-2; D gene unclear. CDR1 and CDR2 from the germline V gene are MNHEY and SMNVEV (reference sequence). The CDR3 has 14 amino acids. Trimming took off 5 bases at V and 4 bases at J, with 11 bases between the two ends. CDR3 protein: CASSRFPGTGELFF. The CDR3, as DNA: TGTGCCAGCAGTCGTTTCCCAGGCACCGGGGAGCTGTTTTTT.